This T cell receptor (beta chain) emerged from a study of T cell responses to AZD1222 COVID-19 vaccine. In the study overall: The analysis combined second doses at about 4 or about 12 weeks. Findings and limits, study-wide: The study identified only six AZD1222 recipients as seropositive at baseline. Mapped onto spike, vaccine-associated CD4 TCRs spanned it and were dominant at 160-218 and 743-854. Sampling captured repertoires only after the peak T cell response.

The method was immunoSEQ multiplex PCR; TCRdb's version includes in-frame clones alone and lacks a portion of them. Altogether some 130,000 clones are present, around 90% being singletons, with the ten largest covering 5.5% to 7%. This clone occurred once. Its matching antigen is unknown. CDR3 length: 17 residues. CDR1 is LGHDT and CDR2 is YNNKEL in the germline V gene (reference sequence). V was pared by 4 bases and J by 2 bases, with 15 bases between. The starting material was peripheral blood, obtained on day 0 of AZD1222 vaccination. The chain is built from TRBV3-1 (or the pseudogene TRBV3-2) and TRBJ2-6; TRBD2 is a possible D gene (6 bases). The clonotype originates from an adult in good health. DNA for the CDR3: TGTGCCAGCAGCCCTTGGGGGGTGAGGGCTGGGGCCAACGTCCTGACTTTC. Protein product: CASSPWGVRAGANVLTF.